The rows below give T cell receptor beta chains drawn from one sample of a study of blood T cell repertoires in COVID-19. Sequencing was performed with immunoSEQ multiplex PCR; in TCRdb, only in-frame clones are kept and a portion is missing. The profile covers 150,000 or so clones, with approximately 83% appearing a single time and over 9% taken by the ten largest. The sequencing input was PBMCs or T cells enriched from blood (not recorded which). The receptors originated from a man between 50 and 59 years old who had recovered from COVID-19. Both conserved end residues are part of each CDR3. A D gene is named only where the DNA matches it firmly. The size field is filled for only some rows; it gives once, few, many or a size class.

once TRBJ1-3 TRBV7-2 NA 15 CASSLLGATGNTIYF TGTGCCAGCAGCTTATTGGGGGCAACTGGAAACACCATATATTTT
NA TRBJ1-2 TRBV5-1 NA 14 CASSLTQLQGGYTF TGCGCCAGCAGCTTAACCCAACTACAGGGTGGCTACACCTTC
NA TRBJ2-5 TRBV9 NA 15 CASSVVVGGQETQYF TGTGCCAGCAGCGTAGTTGTGGGGGGACAAGAGACCCAGTACTTC
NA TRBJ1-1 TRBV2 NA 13 CAGGVERFTEAFF TGTGCGGGGGGGGTGGAGAGGTTCACTGAAGCTTTCTTT
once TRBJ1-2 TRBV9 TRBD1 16 CASKEGQGNFGDGYTF TGTGCCAGCAAGGAGGGACAGGGGAATTTCGGCGATGGCTACACCTTC
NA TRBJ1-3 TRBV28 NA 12 CASTHSGNTIYF TGTGCCAGCACCCACTCTGGAAACACCATATATTTT
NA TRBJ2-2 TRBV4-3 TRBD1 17 CASSQTGGPTNTGELFF TGCGCCAGCAGCCAAACAGGGGGCCCAACGAACACCGGGGAGCTGTTTTTT
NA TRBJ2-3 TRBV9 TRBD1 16 CASSVGGQVLTDTQYF TGTGCCAGCAGCGTAGGGGGACAGGTGCTCACAGATACGCAGTATTTT
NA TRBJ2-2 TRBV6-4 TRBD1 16 CASSDSYRGRIGELFF TGTGCCAGCAGTGACTCGTACAGGGGGAGGATCGGGGAGCTGTTTTTT
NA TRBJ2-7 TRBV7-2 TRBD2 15 CASSSLQRGGSEQYF TGTGCCAGCAGCTCCCTTCAGCGGGGGGGGAGCGAGCAGTACTTC
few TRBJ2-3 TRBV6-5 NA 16 CASSSSPRGFTDTQYF TGTGCCAGCAGTTCCAGTCCAAGGGGGTTCACAGATACGCAGTATTTT
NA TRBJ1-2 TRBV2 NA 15 CASSESDSRRGGYTF TGTGCCAGCAGTGAAAGCGACAGCCGAAGAGGTGGCTACACCTTC
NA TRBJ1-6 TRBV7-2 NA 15 CASSLGSGSNSPLHF TGTGCCAGCAGCTTAGGTTCCGGGTCTAATTCACCCCTCCACTTT
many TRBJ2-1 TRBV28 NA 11 CASSLWRKQFF TGTGCCAGCAGTTTATGGCGGAAGCAGTTCTTC
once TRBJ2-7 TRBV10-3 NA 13 CAISESPGYEQYF TGTGCCATCAGTGAGTCACCCGGCTACGAGCAGTACTTC
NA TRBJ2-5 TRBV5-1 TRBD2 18 CASSLGGGGGGPQETQYF TGCGCCAGCAGCTTGGGAGGTGGCGGCGGGGGGCCCCAAGAGACCCAGTACTTC
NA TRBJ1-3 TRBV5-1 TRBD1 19 CASSLGETRQGANKNTIYF TGCGCCAGCAGCCTGGGGGAGACAAGACAGGGGGCGAATAAAAACACCATATATTTT
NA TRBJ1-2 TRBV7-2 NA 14 CASSLDGSGSGYTF TGTGCCAGCAGCTTAGACGGGAGTGGTAGCGGCTACACCTTC
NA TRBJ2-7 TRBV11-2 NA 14 CASSFGQGAFEEYF NA
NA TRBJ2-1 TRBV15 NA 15 CATSARPGNYNEQFF TGTGCCACCAGCGCCAGGCCAGGGAACTACAATGAGCAGTTCTTC
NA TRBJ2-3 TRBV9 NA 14 CASSSTLGTDTQYF TGTGCCAGCAGCTCTACCTTGGGCACAGATACGCAGTATTTT
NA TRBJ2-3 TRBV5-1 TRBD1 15 CASSPGTGYTDTQYF TGCGCCAGCAGCCCAGGGACAGGGTACACAGATACGCAGTATTTT
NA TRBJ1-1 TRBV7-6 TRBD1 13 CASSQYRGTEAFF TGTGCCAGCAGCCAATACAGGGGCACTGAAGCTTTCTTT
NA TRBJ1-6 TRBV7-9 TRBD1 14 CASSLEGGGSPLHF TGTGCCAGCAGCTTAGAAGGGGGCGGTTCACCCCTCCACTTT
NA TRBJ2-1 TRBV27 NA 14 CASSLGGTYNEQFF TGTGCCAGCAGTTTAGGCGGGACCTACAATGAGCAGTTCTTC
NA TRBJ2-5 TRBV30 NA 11 CAWSVAETQYF TGTGCCTGGAGTGTAGCCGAGACCCAGTACTTC
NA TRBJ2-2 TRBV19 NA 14 CASSPLRDTGELFF TGTGCCAGTAGTCCCCTCCGGGACACCGGGGAGCTGTTTTTT
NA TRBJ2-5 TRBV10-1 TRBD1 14 CASSPGQGGETQYF TGCGCCAGCAGTCCGGGACAGGGCGGAGAGACCCAGTACTTC
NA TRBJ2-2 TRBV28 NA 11 CASSLSRELFF TGTGCCAGCAGTTTATCCAGGGAGCTGTTTTTT
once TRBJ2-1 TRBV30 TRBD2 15 CAWRDPGLLYNEQFF TGTGCCTGGAGAGATCCGGGACTACTGTACAATGAGCAGTTCTTC
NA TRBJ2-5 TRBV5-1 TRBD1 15 CASSLGGQEQETQYF TGCGCCAGCAGCTTGGGAGGACAGGAACAAGAGACCCAGTACTTC
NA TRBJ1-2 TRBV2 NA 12 CASVKLRGFYTF TGTGCCAGCGTAAAGTTGAGAGGGTTCTACACCTTC
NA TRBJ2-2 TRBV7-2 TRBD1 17 CASSFDQGQTNTGELFF TGTGCCAGCAGCTTCGATCAGGGACAGACGAACACCGGGGAGCTGTTTTTT
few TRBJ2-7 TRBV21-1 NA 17 CASSPTSGTGGFYEQYF TGTGCCAGCAGCCCTACGTCCGGGACAGGGGGCTTCTACGAGCAGTACTTC
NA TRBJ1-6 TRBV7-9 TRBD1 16 CASSLDPGQGDSPLHF TGTGCCAGCAGCTTAGATCCGGGACAGGGCGATTCACCCCTCCACTTT
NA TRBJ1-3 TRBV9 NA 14 CASSGNRDGNTIYF TGTGCCAGCAGCGGTAACAGGGATGGAAACACCATATATTTT
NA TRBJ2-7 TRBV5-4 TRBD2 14 CASSLGDYSYEQYF TGTGCCAGCAGCTTAGGGGACTACTCCTACGAGCAGTACTTC
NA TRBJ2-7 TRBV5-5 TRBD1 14 CASSPIGQGYEQYF TGTGCCAGCAGCCCTATCGGACAGGGGTACGAGCAGTACTTC
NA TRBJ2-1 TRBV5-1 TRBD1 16 CASSPAWDRGVGEQFF TGCGCCAGCAGTCCCGCCTGGGACAGGGGGGTAGGTGAGCAGTTCTTC
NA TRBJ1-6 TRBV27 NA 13 CASSLRDNSPLHF TGTGCCAGCAGTTTACGGGATAATTCACCCCTCCACTTT
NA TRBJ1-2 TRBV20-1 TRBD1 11 CSAREQGVYTF TGCAGTGCTAGGGAACAGGGGGTTTACACCTTC
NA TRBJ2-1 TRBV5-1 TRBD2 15 CASSLGRGAYNEQFF TGCGCCAGCAGCTTGGGGCGGGGGGCCTACAATGAGCAGTTCTTC
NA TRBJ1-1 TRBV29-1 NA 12 CSVVFGNTEAFF TGCAGCGTTGTTTTCGGTAACACTGAAGCTTTCTTT
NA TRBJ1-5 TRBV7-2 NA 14 CASSPRQGLQPQHF TGTGCCAGCAGCCCCCGCCAGGGGCTACAGCCCCAGCATTTT
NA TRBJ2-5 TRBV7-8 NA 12 CASSLGVETQYF TGTGCCAGCAGCTTAGGCGTTGAGACCCAGTACTTC
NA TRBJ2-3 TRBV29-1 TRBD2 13 CSVRRTSEDTQYF TGCAGCGTTAGACGGACTAGCGAGGATACGCAGTATTTT
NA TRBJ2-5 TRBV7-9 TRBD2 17 CASSLARAGGRAETQYF TGTGCCAGCAGCTTAGCTCGTGCGGGGGGGCGCGCAGAGACCCAGTACTTC
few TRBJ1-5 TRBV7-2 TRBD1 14 CASGQVHSNQPQHF TGTGCCAGCGGACAGGTCCATAGCAATCAGCCCCAGCATTTT
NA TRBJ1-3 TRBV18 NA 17 CASSPPGGAHSGNTIYF TGTGCCAGCTCACCACCGGGAGGGGCTCACTCTGGAAACACCATATATTTT
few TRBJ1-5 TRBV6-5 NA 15 CASRATGDSNQPQHF TGTGCCAGCAGGGCGACAGGAGATAGCAATCAGCCCCAGCATTTT
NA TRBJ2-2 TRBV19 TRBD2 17 CASSNPRGGNEAGELFF TGTGCCAGTAGTAACCCCCGGGGGGGAAATGAGGCCGGGGAGCTGTTTTTT
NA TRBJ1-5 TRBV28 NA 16 CASSPPGVDSNQPQHF TGTGCCAGCAGCCCCCCAGGGGTTGATAGCAATCAGCCCCAGCATTTT
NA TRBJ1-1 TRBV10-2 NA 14 CASRGGPVNTEAFF TGCGCCAGCAGGGGAGGTCCGGTGAACACTGAAGCTTTCTTT
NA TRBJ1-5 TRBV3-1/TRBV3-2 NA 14 CASSQGQGNQPQHF TGTGCCAGCAGCCAAGGACAGGGCAATCAGCCCCAGCATTTT